The 31 T cell receptor beta chains in this list originate from one sample, sequenced in a study of control samples from healthy donors and cancer patients. Assay used: immunoSEQ multiplex PCR; TCRdb lists only in-frame clones, some missing. Of tens of thousands of clones in the sample, 70% to 90% were seen once. Sequencing was done on a sample of blood. The receptor set was obtained from a middle-aged man in good health.

The gene calls are TRBV9 and TRBJ1-5; no definite D call. This CDR3 is 16 amino acids long. CDR1 and CDR2 (germline): SGDLS, YYNGEE. Deletions cut 4 bases from V and 7 bases from J, with 21 bases between. The CDR3 DNA reads TGTGCCAGCAGCCCCCGCGAGGGAGGAAGAGGGCAGCCCCAGCATTTT. Residues: CASSPREGGRGQPQHF.

This sequence joins TRBV12-3 or TRBV12-4 and TRBJ2-7; D uncertain. The V and J ends lost 5 bases and 4 bases respectively, with 9 bases between them. The CDR3 covers 12 residues. The CDR3 coding sequence is TGTGCCAGCAGTCTAACAGCTTACGAGCAGTACTTC. It codes for CASSLTAYEQYF.

This clone has just one count. The J gene is TRBJ2-7, the V gene TRBV12-3 or TRBV12-4; D gene uncertain. V was pared by 5 bases and J by 2 bases, with 10 bases between. CDR3 length equals 13 residues. Here the CDR3 DNA reads TGTGCCAGCAGTCTCCAACATACCTACGAGCAGTACTTC. Residues: CASSLQHTYEQYF.

The rearrangement joins TRBV12-3 or TRBV12-4 to TRBJ1-2, with D tentatively TRBD1 (5 bases). V lost 5 bases, J lost 8 bases, and 15 bases lay in between. This CDR3 region has 13 residues. The CDR3 bases are TGTGCCAGCAGTCCACCCGTGGGGGGGGGCTACACCTTC. As protein: CASSPPVGGGYTF.

The chain links TRBV7-9 to TRBJ2-1; TRBD2 is a possible D gene (5 bases). Germline V gene sequence: CDR1 SEHNR, CDR2 FQNEAQ (reference sequence). This CDR3 has 12 residues. Trimming cost V 5 bases and J 15 bases, with 17 bases left between them. CDR3 sequence reads: CASSMPISAGFF. CDR3 bases: TGTGCCAGCAGCATGCCTATTAGCGCTGGGTTCTTC.

The genes are TRBV6-4 and TRBJ2-1; no clear D. Germline CDR1 reads MRHNA; CDR2 reads SNTAGT. This CDR3 is 13 amino acids long. The V end lost 8 bases, the J end lost 13 bases, and 21 bases lay between the germline ends. CDR3 DNA: TGTGCCAGCTCTCCCCAGCTGGGGAAGTTTCAGTTCTTC. This codes for CASSPQLGKFQFF.

V and J are TRBV11-2 and TRBJ2-7; 7 positions agree with TRBD1. The CDR3 covers 15 residues. CDR1 and CDR2 (germline): SGHAT, FQNNGV. The ends lost 6 bases at V and 7 bases at J; junction bases unmatched: 15. CDR3 nucleotide sequence: TGTGCCAGCAGATCCTACAGGGGTACCCTCGGGGAGCAGTACTTC. Its protein is CASRSYRGTLGEQYF.

This clone was observed once. The CDR3 region has the DNA TGTGCCAGCAGTTTACGGGACGGGAGCTCCTATAATTCACCCCTCCACTTT. Translated: CASSLRDGSSYNSPLHF. This chain uses TRBV27 with TRBJ1-6; a weak D match, TRBD1 (5 bases). Trimming took off 2 bases at V and 0 bases at J, with 11 bases between the two ends. Germline values: CDR1 MNHEY, CDR2 SMNVEV (reference sequence). This CDR3 is 17 amino acids long.

A few counts support this clone. The same CDR3 is also encoded by other DNA sequences in this sample. The V call is TRBV18, the J call TRBJ2-3; a possible D gene is TRBD1 (5 bases). Germline V CDR1 and CDR2: KGHSH, LQKENI. V was trimmed by 3 bases and J by 4 bases, leaving 8 bases between them. This CDR3 contains 13 residues. CDR3 coding DNA: TGTGCCAGCTCACCGACAGTAGCAGATACGCAGTATTTT. Protein: CASSPTVADTQYF.

The chain carries TRBV6-2 or TRBV6-3 and TRBJ1-1; the D is unclear. Germline CDR1 MNHEY, CDR2 SVGEGT. V was clipped by 0 bases and J by 4 bases, with 15 bases between them. The CDR3 is 16 residues long. CDR3 coding DNA: TGTGCCAGCAGTTACTCTGCTCTGGGGAGTGGCACTGAAGCTTTCTTT. Residues: CASSYSALGSGTEAFF.

The chain uses TRBV7-9 and TRBJ1-1; D gene ambiguous. Germline CDR1 SEHNR, CDR2 FQNEAQ (reference sequence). The CDR3 contains 14 residues. V was clipped by 3 bases and J by 5 bases, with 13 bases between them. The CDR3 sequence: CASSLGTSGTEAFF. The CDR3 DNA reads TGTGCCAGCAGCTTGGGTACTAGTGGGACTGAAGCTTTCTTT.

V and J are TRBV7-3 and TRBJ2-2, with 10 bases identical to TRBD1. The V segment lost 6 bases and the J segment 6 bases; nucleotides outside the gene matches: 7. CDR3 length equals 15 residues. CDR1 and CDR2 from the germline V gene are SGHTA and FQGTGA. The CDR3 loop is CASRATGGVSGELFF. CDR3 in DNA: TGTGCCAGCAGGGCGACAGGGGGCGTCTCCGGGGAGCTGTTTTTT.

The CDR3 sequence is CASSYSWGRSNEKLFF. CDR3 DNA sequence: TGTGCCAGCAGTTACTCTTGGGGCAGATCCAATGAAAAACTGTTTTTT. The rearrangement uses TRBV6-5 and TRBJ1-4; a possible D gene is TRBD1 (5 bases). This CDR3 has 16 amino acids. Trimming removed 0 bases from V and 5 bases from J, with 13 bases in between. Germline CDR1 MNHEY, CDR2 SVGAGI.

J is TRBJ2-5 and V is TRBV7-8, with D unclear. Germline CDR1 SGHVS, CDR2 FQNEAQ. The CDR3 totals 13 residues. V lost 5 bases, J lost 9 bases, and 16 bases lay in between. CDR3 region: CASSVPLGLAQYF. CDR3 nucleotides: TGTGCCAGCAGCGTTCCCCTGGGCCTGGCCCAGTACTTC.

V is TRBV6-4 and J is TRBJ1-5; the D gene is possibly TRBD1 (5 bases). Trimming removed 2 bases from V and 6 bases from J, with 26 bases in between. CDR1 is MRHNA and CDR2 is SNTAGT in the germline V gene. The CDR3 contains 19 residues. The CDR3 DNA is TGTGCCAGCAGTGACCCAAACCGTAGGACAACCGGAGGAAGTCAGCCCCAGCATTTT. This sequence encodes CASSDPNRRTTGGSQPQHF.

The chain recombines TRBV2 with TRBJ1-1; no definite D call. The CDR3 has 14 amino acids. Trimming pared 8 bases from V and 0 bases from J, leaving 13 bases between. Germline CDR1 SNHLY, CDR2 FYNNEI. The CDR3 is CASASRSLNTEAFF. The CDR3 nucleotides read TGTGCCAGCGCCTCCAGGAGCCTGAACACTGAAGCTTTCTTT.

This sequence joins TRBV19 and TRBJ1-6, with D hard to call. The ends were cut back, 6 bases at V and 7 bases at J, with 13 bases in the middle. In germline, CDR1 is LNHDA, CDR2 SQIVND (reference sequence). The CDR3 length is 14 residues. CDR3 in amino acids: CASRANGVNSPLHF. The CDR3 nucleotides read TGTGCCAGTAGGGCTAACGGAGTAAATTCACCCCTCCACTTT.

V gene TRBV3-1 (or the pseudogene TRBV3-2) combines with J gene TRBJ2-3; 9 nucleotides line up with TRBD1. Germline V gene lookup returns CDR1 LGHDT and CDR2 YNNKEL (reference sequence). The CDR3 covers 15 residues. V gave up 5 bases and J gave up 6 bases; unmatched junction bases: 9. The chain's CDR3 is CASSKSGTGMDTQYF. Here the CDR3 DNA reads TGTGCCAGCAGCAAATCCGGGACAGGGATGGATACGCAGTATTTT.

The V call is TRBV6-5, the J call TRBJ1-6, with TRBD1 matching over 11 bases. This CDR3 spans 14 amino acids. Germline CDR1 is MNHEY and CDR2 is SVGAGI. V dropped 8 bases and J dropped 7; count of bases not matched to a gene: 4. CDR3 sequence: CASGQGAWNSPLHF. The CDR3 bases are TGTGCCAGCGGACAGGGGGCGTGGAATTCACCCCTCCACTTT.

The V gene is TRBV6-2 or TRBV6-3, the J gene TRBJ2-3; tentative D call: TRBD2 (5 bases). Germline CDR1 MNHEY, CDR2 SVGEGT. Trimming removed 5 bases from V and 2 bases from J, with 8 bases in between. The CDR3 sequence is 13 residues long. The CDR3, as DNA: TGTGCCAGCAGTAACGGGGACACAGATACGCAGTATTTT. Encoded protein: CASSNGDTDTQYF.

The rearrangement links TRBV7-2 to TRBJ1-5, with 11 positions matching TRBD1. The CDR3 is 14 amino acids. Germline assignment: CDR1 SGHTA and CDR2 FQGNSA. With V trimmed by 5 bases and J by 10 bases, 7 bases remained unmatched. The CDR3 reads CASSPGQGANPQHF. In DNA form, the CDR3 reads TGTGCCAGCAGCCCAGGACAGGGGGCGAATCCCCAGCATTTT.

The chain carries TRBV15 and TRBJ2-5; the D gene is possibly TRBD1 (5 bases). The CDR3 is made up of 14 amino acids. CDR1 and CDR2 from the germline V gene are LNHNV and YYDKDF (reference sequence). V lost 1 base to trimming and J lost 5 bases, with 11 bases between them. CDR3 in DNA: TGTGCCACCAGCAGAGGTGGGGCGGCGGAGACCCAGTACTTC. Encoded protein: CATSRGGAAETQYF.

The chain carries TRBV5-1 and TRBJ1-6; TRBD1 agrees at 10 bases. CDR3 length: 15 residues. Per the germline V gene, CDR1 is SGHRS and CDR2 is YFSETQ. The ends lost 4 bases at V and 7 bases at J; junction bases unmatched: 5. This chain's CDR3 is CASSREGQGNSPLHF. CDR3 DNA: TGCGCCAGCAGCCGCGAGGGACAGGGGAATTCACCCCTCCACTTT.

The chain uses TRBV10-2 and TRBJ2-7, with D unclear. Germline assignment: CDR1 WSHSY and CDR2 SAAADI. The CDR3 loop spans 14 amino acids. Trimming left V 2 bases short and J 2 bases short, with 10 bases between. The CDR3 DNA reads TGCGCCAGCAGTGAGGGCAGCTATGCCTACGAGCAGTACTTC. Protein sequence: CASSEGSYAYEQYF.

This rearrangement joins TRBV5-1 to TRBJ1-2; TRBD1 might be the D (5 bases). The germline V gene encodes CDR1 SGHRS and CDR2 YFSETQ. The CDR3 loop spans 14 amino acids. V was pared by 0 bases and J by 6 bases, with 12 bases between. The CDR3 spells CASSLVREGDGYTF. In DNA form, the CDR3 reads TGCGCCAGCAGCTTGGTCAGGGAGGGAGATGGCTACACCTTC. Full variable domain (outside the CDR3, taken from reference TRBV5-1 and TRBJ1-2): KAGVTQTPRYLIKTRGQQVTLSCSPISGHRSVSWYQQTPGQGLQFLFEYFSETQRNKGNFPGRFSGRQFSNSRSEMNVSTLELGDSALYLCASSLVREGDGYTFGSGTRLTVV.

The genes are TRBV7-2 and TRBJ1-1, with unresolved D. Germline values: CDR1 SGHTA, CDR2 FQGNSA. The CDR3 contains 12 residues. V dropped 5 bases and J dropped 6 bases, with 10 bases sitting between them. DNA of the CDR3: TGTGCCAGCAGCCCGAGACGCGCTGAAGCTTTCTTT. This gives the protein CASSPRRAEAFF.

The CDR3 region is CASSVSDSYGYTF. The CDR3 DNA follows: TGTGCCAGCAGCGTATCGGACAGCTATGGCTACACCTTC. The V call is TRBV9, the J call TRBJ1-2, with D maybe TRBD1 (6 bases). The CDR3 runs 13 residues. The V end lost 1 base, the J end lost 4 bases, and 8 bases lay between the germline ends. Per the germline V gene, CDR1 is SGDLS and CDR2 is YYNGEE.

The genes are TRBV4-2 and TRBJ2-2; D ambiguous. Trimming left V 1 base short and J 7 bases short, with 22 bases between. The V gene's germline CDR1 is LGHNA and CDR2 YNFKEQ. The CDR3 sequence is 18 residues long. In DNA, the CDR3 is TGTGCCAGCAGCCAAGCCCTCCGCCCTGGTCAGAGCTTCGGGGAGCTGTTTTTT. Translated: CASSQALRPGQSFGELFF.

This chain joins TRBV14 and TRBJ2-7; tentative D call: TRBD2 (6 bases). The CDR3 totals 14 residues. With 5 bases removed from V and 3 bases from J, the gap between germline ends came to 14 bases. Germline loops: CDR1 SGHDN, CDR2 FVKESK. The CDR3 DNA reads TGTGCCAGCAGCGCGGGGTTGGGGGGCTACGAGCAGTACTTC. Protein: CASSAGLGGYEQYF.

The chain is built from TRBV9 and TRBJ1-1; D might be TRBD1 (5 bases). CDR1 SGDLS and CDR2 YYNGEE come from the germline V gene. CDR3 size: 16 residues. V lost 3 bases and J 3 bases, leaving 18 bases between the germline ends. The CDR3 loop is CASSGRDSVLHTEAFF. CDR3 DNA sequence: TGTGCCAGCAGCGGCCGGGACTCAGTCCTTCACACTGAAGCTTTCTTT.

V is TRBV7-9 and J is TRBJ1-1; the D is unclear. Trimming removed 5 bases at V and 8 bases at J, with 12 bases between. Germline loops: CDR1 SEHNR, CDR2 FQNEAQ (reference sequence). CDR3 length: 12 amino acids. The CDR3 DNA follows: TGTGCCAGCAGCCTCCGGACGGGGGAAGCTTTCTTT. Its translation: CASSLRTGEAFF.